One and the same sample provided the 13 T cell receptor beta chains below, sequenced in a study of blood T cell repertoires in COVID-19. Only in-frame clones appear in the TCRdb table, and some are missing; sequencing was by immunoSEQ multiplex PCR. The sample lists approximately 210,000 clones; approximately 90% were seen once. Sequencing input: peripheral blood. The receptors here all came from a woman between 35 and 50 years old with acute or convalescent COVID-19.

This clone was picked up one time. This chain connects TRBV11-1 to TRBJ2-3, with D possibly matching TRBD1 (6 bases). Trimming removed 5 bases at V and 0 bases at J, with 12 bases between. CDR3 length equals 15 residues. CDR1 is SGHAT, CDR2 FQDESV, per germline (reference sequence). CDR3 sequence: CASSGRTASTDTQYF. In DNA, the CDR3 is TGTGCCAGCAGCGGTCGGACAGCTAGCACAGATACGCAGTATTTT.

The rearrangement joins TRBV10-3 to TRBJ2-2; a possible D gene is TRBD2 (5 bases). This CDR3 comprises 17 residues. Trimming stripped 4 bases from V and 5 bases from J, with 20 bases between. Germline lookup yields CDR1 ENHRY and CDR2 SYGVKD. The CDR3 reads CAISVTRRAEITGELFF. Here the CDR3 DNA reads TGTGCCATCAGTGTCACCAGGCGGGCAGAGATTACCGGGGAGCTGTTTTTT.

The rearrangement uses TRBV11-2 and TRBJ2-5, with 12 bases that match TRBD2. Germline CDR1 and CDR2: SGHAT and FQNNGV. J lost 2 bases, V lost 3 bases, and 7 bases had no gene match. This CDR3 has 17 residues. The CDR3 DNA reads TGTGCCAGCAGCTTCGGTCGACTAGCGGGGGAACAAGAGACCCAGTACTTC. Translating it yields CASSFGRLAGEQETQYF.

This clone was seen a handful of times. The rearrangement links TRBV4-2 to TRBJ1-3; perhaps TRBD1 as D (6 bases). Germline V CDR1 and CDR2: LGHNA, YNFKEQ. The CDR3 totals 16 residues. With 0 bases removed from V and 1 base from J, the gap between germline ends came to 10 bases. CDR3 protein: CASSQDWQGSGNTIYF. CDR3 nucleotides: TGTGCCAGCAGCCAAGATTGGCAGGGGTCTGGAAACACCATATATTTT.

The chain carries TRBV10-2 and TRBJ2-1; TRBD1 aligns across 8 bases. This CDR3 contains 15 residues. Germline trimming cut 4 bases from V and 4 bases from J; bases unmatched to any gene: 6. Looked up from germline, CDR1 is WSHSY and CDR2 is SAAADI. For the CDR3, the DNA is TGCGCCAGCAGTGGGGCGGACAGGGCGTACAATGAGCAGTTCTTC. Encoded protein: CASSGADRAYNEQFF.

This sequence joins TRBV19 and TRBJ1-4; TRBD1 might be the D (5 bases). V lost 7 bases to trimming and J lost 8 bases, with 17 bases between them. The CDR3 consists of 14 residues. Germline V gene lookup returns CDR1 LNHDA and CDR2 SQIVND (reference sequence). The CDR3, as DNA: TGTGCCAGTAACGGAGGGATGAAGGGGGAAAAACTGTTTTTT. It yields the protein CASNGGMKGEKLFF. Full variable domain (outside the CDR3, taken from reference TRBV19 and TRBJ1-4): DGGITQSPKYLFRKEGQNVTLSCEQNLNHDAMYWYRQDPGQGLRLIYYSQIVNDFQKGDIAEGYSVSREKKESFPLTVTSAQKNPTAFYLCASNGGMKGEKLFFGSGTQLSVL.

The rearrangement links TRBV6-4 to TRBJ2-1, with a possible D match to TRBD2 (5 bases). The CDR3 contains 15 residues. CDR1 MRHNA and CDR2 SNTAGT come from the germline V gene. V was shortened by 0 bases and J by 0 bases, with 6 bases between the two germline ends. The CDR3 nucleotides read TGTGCCAGCAGTGACTCGAGCGGCTCCTACAATGAGCAGTTCTTC. Protein sequence: CASSDSSGSYNEQFF.

The genes are TRBV6-6 and TRBJ2-5; 8 nucleotides line up with TRBD1. The junction had 3 bases not matched to a gene; V was cut back by 5 bases and J by 4 bases. CDR1 MNHNY and CDR2 SVGAGI come from the germline V gene (reference sequence). CDR3 size: 13 residues. The CDR3 reads CASSQQGGETQYF. CDR3 nucleotide sequence: TGTGCCAGCAGTCAACAGGGGGGAGAGACCCAGTACTTC.

The V and J genes are TRBV10-3 and TRBJ1-6; D is possibly TRBD1 (6 bases). The CDR3 is 15 amino acids. V was clipped by 5 bases and J by 5 bases, with 13 bases between them. Germline V lookup: CDR1 ENHRY, CDR2 SYGVKD. The chain's CDR3 is CAISSQGGDNSPLHF. The DNA for the CDR3 is TGTGCCATCAGTTCACAGGGAGGGGATAATTCACCCCTCCACTTT.

The CDR3 region is CASSLGVAGETDTQYF. Written as DNA, the CDR3 is TGTGCCAGCAGCTTGGGGGTAGCGGGGGAGACAGATACGCAGTATTTT. The chain employs TRBV5-4 and TRBJ2-3, with 9 bases that match TRBD2. Losses at the gene ends were 0 bases for V and 3 bases for J; bases not matched to a gene: 5. The CDR3 totals 16 residues. Germline CDR1 is SGHNT and CDR2 is YYREEE (reference sequence).

The chain combines TRBV24-1 with TRBJ1-2; D may be TRBD1 (6 bases). CDR1 KGHDR and CDR2 SFDVKD come from the germline V gene. This CDR3 comprises 14 residues. V was pared by 2 bases and J by 4 bases, with 10 bases between. CDR3 loop: CATSDSTGFYGYTF. In DNA, the CDR3 is TGTGCCACCAGTGATTCGACAGGCTTCTATGGCTACACCTTC.

The chain carries TRBV30 and TRBJ1-3; 10 nucleotides line up with TRBD1. With V trimmed by 0 bases and J by 6 bases, 11 bases remained unmatched. The CDR3 loop spans 17 amino acids. The germline gives CDR1 GTSNPN, CDR2 SVGIG (reference sequence). The CDR3 coding sequence is TGTGCCTGGAGTGTACGAGGTCCCGGGACAGGGGTAAACACCATATATTTT. Residues: CAWSVRGPGTGVNTIYF.

The CDR3 loop reads CASSVEGGNTEAFF. As DNA, the CDR3 is TGTGCCAGCAGCGTAGAAGGAGGGAACACTGAAGCTTTCTTT. The chain has TRBV9 and TRBJ1-1; D is ambiguous. Per the germline V gene, CDR1 is SGDLS and CDR2 is YYNGEE. The CDR3 length is 14 residues. Trimming removed 0 bases at V and 1 base at J, with 7 bases between.